This T cell receptor beta chain appears in the sequencing data of a study of shared clonotypes between healthy human individuals. General observations from the study: In this cohort, only blood was sampled, and tissue repertoires likely differ. Sequencing depth was a factor that was expected to affect clonotype sharing among donors.

Authors' processing steps: ImmunoSEQ output held junction-only sequences without quality scores, so filtering differed. Clones were read by immunoSEQ multiplex PCR, and TCRdb kept only the in-frame ones, dropping some. V and J calls and clone size are given by that table; D and trimming were obtained from the DNA. The sample contains some 2.1 million clones, about 94% of which appear only once. Naivety among CD8 cells was defined by CD45RO negativity and positive CCR7 selection, thereby excluding terminally differentiated effector memory CD45RA+ cells. Participating donors were healthy, HIV-negative adults free of recent acute infections or vaccinations. To note about this clone: Antigen: not known.

This clonotype originated in a man aged 18 to 30 in good health. Specimen: naive CD8+ T cells sorted from blood.

The CDR3 here is CASNPWGGVYYNEQFF. CDR3 in DNA: TGTGCCAGCAACCCTTGGGGCGGGGTGTATTACAATGAGCAGTTCTTC. V and J are TRBV5-4 and TRBJ2-1; possible D gene TRBD2, 6 bases. The CDR3 extends over 16 amino acids. The ends were cut back, 6 bases at V and 4 bases at J, with 20 bases in the middle. In germline, CDR1 is SGHNT, CDR2 YYREEE (reference sequence).